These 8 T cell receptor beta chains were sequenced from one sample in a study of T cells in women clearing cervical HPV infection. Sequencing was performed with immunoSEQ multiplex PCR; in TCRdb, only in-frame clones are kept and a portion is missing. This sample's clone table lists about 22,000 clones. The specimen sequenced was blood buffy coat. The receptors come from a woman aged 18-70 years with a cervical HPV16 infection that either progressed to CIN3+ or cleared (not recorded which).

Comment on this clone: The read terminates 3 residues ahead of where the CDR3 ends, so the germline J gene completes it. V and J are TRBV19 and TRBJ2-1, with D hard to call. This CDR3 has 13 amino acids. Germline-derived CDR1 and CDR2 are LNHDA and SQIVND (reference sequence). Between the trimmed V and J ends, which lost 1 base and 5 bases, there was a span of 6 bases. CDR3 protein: CASSIGSDNEQFF. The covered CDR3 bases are TGTGCCAGTAGTATAGGCAGCGACAATGAG. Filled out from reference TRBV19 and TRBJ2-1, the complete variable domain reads DGGITQSPKYLFRKEGQNVTLSCEQNLNHDAMYWYRQDPGQGLRLIYYSQIVNDFQKGDIAEGYSVSREKKESFPLTVTSAQKNPTAFYLCASSIGSDNEQFFGPGTRLTVL.

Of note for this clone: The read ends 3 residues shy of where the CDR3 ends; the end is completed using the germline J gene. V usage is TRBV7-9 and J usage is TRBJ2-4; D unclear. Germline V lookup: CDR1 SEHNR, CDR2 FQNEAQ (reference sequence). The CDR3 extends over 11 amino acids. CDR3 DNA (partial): TGTGCCAGCAGCTCCTCCTATGGT. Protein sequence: CASSSSYG. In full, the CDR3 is CASSSSYGQYF.

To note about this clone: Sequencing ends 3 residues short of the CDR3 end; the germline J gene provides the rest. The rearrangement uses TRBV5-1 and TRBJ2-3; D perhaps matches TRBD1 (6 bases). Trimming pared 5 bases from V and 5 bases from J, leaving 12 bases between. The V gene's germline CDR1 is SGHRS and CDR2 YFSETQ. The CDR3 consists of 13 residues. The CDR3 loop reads CASSYRELDTQYF. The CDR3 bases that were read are TGCGCCAGCAGTTACAGGGAATTAGATACG.

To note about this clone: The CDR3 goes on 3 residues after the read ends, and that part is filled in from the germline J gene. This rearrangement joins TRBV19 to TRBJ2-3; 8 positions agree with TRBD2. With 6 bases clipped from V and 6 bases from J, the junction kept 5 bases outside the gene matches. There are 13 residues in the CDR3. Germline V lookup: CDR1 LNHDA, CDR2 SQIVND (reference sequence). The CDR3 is CASSTGTRDTQYF. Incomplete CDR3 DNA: TGTGCCAGTAGCACCGGGACTAGGGATACG.

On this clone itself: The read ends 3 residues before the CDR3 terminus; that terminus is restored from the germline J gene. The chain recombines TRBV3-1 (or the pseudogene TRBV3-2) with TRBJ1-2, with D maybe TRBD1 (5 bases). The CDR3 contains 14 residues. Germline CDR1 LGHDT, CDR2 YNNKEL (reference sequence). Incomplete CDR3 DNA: TGTGCCAGCAGCCAAGAACCGGACACCTTCGGC. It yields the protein CASSQEPDTFG. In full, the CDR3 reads CASSQEPDTFGYTF.

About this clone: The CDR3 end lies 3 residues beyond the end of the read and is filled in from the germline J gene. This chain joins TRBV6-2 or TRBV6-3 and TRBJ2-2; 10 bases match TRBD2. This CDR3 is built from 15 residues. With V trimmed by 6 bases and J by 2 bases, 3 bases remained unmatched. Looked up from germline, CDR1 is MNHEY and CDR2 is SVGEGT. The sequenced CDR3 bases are TGTGCCAGCAGGCCTAGCGGGGGAAACACCGGGGAG. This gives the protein CASRPSGGNTGE. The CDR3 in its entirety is CASRPSGGNTGELFF.

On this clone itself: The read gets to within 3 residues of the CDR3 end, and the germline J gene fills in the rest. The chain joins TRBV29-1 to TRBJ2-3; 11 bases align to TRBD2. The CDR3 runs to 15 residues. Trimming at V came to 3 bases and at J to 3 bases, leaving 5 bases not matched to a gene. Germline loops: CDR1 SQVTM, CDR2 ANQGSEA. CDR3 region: CSVDVAGGWTDTQYF. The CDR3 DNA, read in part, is TGCAGCGTTGACGTAGCGGGGGGGTGGACAGATACG.

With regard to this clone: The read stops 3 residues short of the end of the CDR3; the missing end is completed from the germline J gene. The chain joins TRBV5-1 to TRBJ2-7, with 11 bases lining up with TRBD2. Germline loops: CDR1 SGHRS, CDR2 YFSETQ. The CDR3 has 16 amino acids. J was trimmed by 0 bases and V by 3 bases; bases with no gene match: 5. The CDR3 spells CASSSGLAVSSYEQYF. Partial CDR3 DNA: TGCGCCAGCAGCTCGGGACTAGCGGTGAGCTCCTACGAG.